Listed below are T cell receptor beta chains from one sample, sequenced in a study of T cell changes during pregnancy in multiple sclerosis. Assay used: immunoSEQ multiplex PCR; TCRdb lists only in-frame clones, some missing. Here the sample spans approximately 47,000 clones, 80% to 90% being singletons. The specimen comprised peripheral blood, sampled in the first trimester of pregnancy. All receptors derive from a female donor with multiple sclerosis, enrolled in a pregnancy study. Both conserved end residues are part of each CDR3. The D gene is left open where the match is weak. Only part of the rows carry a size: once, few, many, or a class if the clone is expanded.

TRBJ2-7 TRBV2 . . TGTGCCAGCAGTCCCCGACAGCAAACCTACGAGCAGTACTTC CASSPRQQTYEQYF
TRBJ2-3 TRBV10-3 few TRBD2 TGTGCCATCAGTTCTAGCGGGGGGGCCTTTCTAGATACGCAGTATTTT CAISSSGGAFLDTQYF
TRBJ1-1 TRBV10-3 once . TGTGCCATCAGTGTCCAGGGGAATGAAGCTTTCTTT CAISVQGNEAFF
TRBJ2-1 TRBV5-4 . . TGTGCCAGCAGCCCCGAAGGGGGTTCGCGGGTTCAGTTCTTC CASSPEGGSRVQFF
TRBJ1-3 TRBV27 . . TGTGCCAGCAGTCGGTCGGTTCTTGGCTCTGGAAACACCATATATTTT CASSRSVLGSGNTIYF
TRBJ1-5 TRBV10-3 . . TGTGCCATCAGTGACGGTAGCAATCAGCCCCAGCATTTT CAISDGSNQPQHF
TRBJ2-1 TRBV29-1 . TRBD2 TGCAGCGCGGGGGGTGGGGCTATGAGCTACAATGAGCAGTTCTTC CSAGGGAMSYNEQFF
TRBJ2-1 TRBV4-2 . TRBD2 TGTGCCAGCAGCCAAGTGGGCGGGGGGGCCTACAATGAGCAGTTCTTC CASSQVGGGAYNEQFF
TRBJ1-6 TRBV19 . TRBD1 TGTGCCAGTAGGCTTGGGACAGGGTCAAATTCACCCCTCCACTTT CASRLGTGSNSPLHF
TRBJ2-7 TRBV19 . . TGTGCCAGTAGTATAGTACAGGGAAGCCCCTCCGAGCAGTACTTC CASSIVQGSPSEQYF
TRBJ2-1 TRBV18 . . TGTGCCAGCTCACCCCCAGAATCCTACAATGAGCAGTTCTTC CASSPPESYNEQFF
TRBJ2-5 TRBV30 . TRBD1 TGTGCCTGGAGTGTAAACAGGGGTGAGACCCAGTACTTC CAWSVNRGETQYF
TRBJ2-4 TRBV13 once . TGTGCCAGCAGCTTTGCTGGGGGCCTGGGGGCCAAAAACATTCAGTACTTC CASSFAGGLGAKNIQYF
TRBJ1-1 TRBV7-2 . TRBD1 TGTGCCAGCAGCCAATTTGACGGGACAGGTTGGGCTTTCTTT CASSQFDGTGWAFF
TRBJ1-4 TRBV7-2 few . TGTGCCAGCAGCGCACAGGGCTCCCTGGGGGAAAAACTGTTTTTT CASSAQGSLGEKLFF
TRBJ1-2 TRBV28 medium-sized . TGTGCCAGCAGTTTAGGGTACAGTATTTATGGCTACACCTTC CASSLGYSIYGYTF
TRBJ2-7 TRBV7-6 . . TGTGCCAGCAGCTTAGGGGGGGGCCGAGGTCTCTCCGAGCAGTACTTC CASSLGGGRGLSEQYF
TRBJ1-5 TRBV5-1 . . TGCGCCAGCAGCTTGAGTGGGCGGGATCAGCCCCAGCATTTT CASSLSGRDQPQHF
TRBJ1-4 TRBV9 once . TGTGCCAGCAGCACCAGGCCGAACGTCGTGAGTGAAAAACTGTTTTTT CASSTRPNVVSEKLFF
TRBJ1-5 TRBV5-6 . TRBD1 TGTGCCAGCAGCAAGGGACAGGGGGCCGATCAGCCCCAGCATTTT CASSKGQGADQPQHF
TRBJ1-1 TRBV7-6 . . TGTGCCAGCAGCTCGTTGACAGGGAACACTGAAGCTTTCTTT CASSSLTGNTEAFF
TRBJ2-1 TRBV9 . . TGTGCCAGCAGCGTAGCTCACGGGGGAGTAAACAATGAGCAGTTCTTC CASSVAHGGVNNEQFF
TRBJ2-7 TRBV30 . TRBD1 TGTGCCTCCTCTTCCGGGACAGCCTACGAGCAGTACTTC CASSSGTAYEQYF
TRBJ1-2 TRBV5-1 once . TGCGCCAGCAGCTCCCCGGAGTTCTATGGCTACACCTTC CASSSPEFYGYTF
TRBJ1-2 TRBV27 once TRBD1 TGTGCCAGCAGTTGGGACAGCTTATATGGCTACACCTTC CASSWDSLYGYTF
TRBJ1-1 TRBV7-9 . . TGTGCCAGCAGCCGTGGCGGGAACCTCATGAACACTGAAGCTTTCTTT CASSRGGNLMNTEAFF
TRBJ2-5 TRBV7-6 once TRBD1 TGTGCCAGCAGCCGCCTACCTTTGACAGGGGGTAGCCAAGAGACCCAGTACTTC CASSRLPLTGGSQETQYF
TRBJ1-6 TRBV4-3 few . TGCGCCAGCAGCGGGCAGCATAATTCACCCCTCCACTTT CASSGQHNSPLHF
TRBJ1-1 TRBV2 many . TGTGCCAGCGATAATGGGAGAGCTTTCTTT CASDNGRAFF
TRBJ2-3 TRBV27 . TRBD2 TGTGCCAGCAGTTTATCGATGGGGGGGACAGATACGCAGTATTTT CASSLSMGGTDTQYF
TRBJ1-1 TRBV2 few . TGTGCCAGCACGCTTGCAGAAATGAACACTGAAGCTTTCTTT CASTLAEMNTEAFF
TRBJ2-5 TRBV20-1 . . TGCAGTGCCCTACGGGAGACCCAGTACTTC CSALRETQYF
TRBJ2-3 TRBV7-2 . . TGTGCCAGCAGCCCCCCGTACACAGATACGCAGTATTTT CASSPPYTDTQYF
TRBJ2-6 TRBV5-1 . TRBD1 TGCGCCAGCAGCTTCACAGGGGCGTCAGGGGCCAACGTCCTGACTTTC CASSFTGASGANVLTF
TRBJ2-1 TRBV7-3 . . TGTGCCAGCAGCCCAAGGATTGGAGCCAGTGAGCAGTTCTTC CASSPRIGASEQFF
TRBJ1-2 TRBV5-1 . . TGCGCCAGCAGCACCTCGGGACTTAACTATGGCTACACCTTC CASSTSGLNYGYTF
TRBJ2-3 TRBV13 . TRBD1 TGTGCCAGCAGCCCCCCCCCGGGACAGGGGCTGGATACGCAGTATTTT CASSPPPGQGLDTQYF
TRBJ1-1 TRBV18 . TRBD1 TGTGCCAGCTCATCGGGACAGGACATTGAAGCTTTCTTT CASSSGQDIEAFF
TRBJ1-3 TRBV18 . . TGTGCCAGCTCACCTCGGGGAGGTCTGAACACCATATATTTT CASSPRGGLNTIYF
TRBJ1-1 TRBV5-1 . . TGCGCCAGCAACCTCGTACAGGGCTCTGAAGCTTTCTTT CASNLVQGSEAFF
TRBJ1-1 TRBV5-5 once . TGTGCCAGTTCGGGGGGAATGAACACTGAAGCTTTCTTT CASSGGMNTEAFF
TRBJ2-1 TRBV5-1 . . TGCGCCAGCAGCAAGGACATTTCCTACAATGAGCAGTTCTTC CASSKDISYNEQFF
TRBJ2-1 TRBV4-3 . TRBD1 TGCGCCAGCAGCCAAGAGACACCAGGACAGGGCAGAGGTCTCTACAATGAGCAGTTCTTC CASSQETPGQGRGLYNEQFF
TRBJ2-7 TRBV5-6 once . TGTGCCAGCAGCTTGGCCCGCGAGCAGTACTTC CASSLAREQYF
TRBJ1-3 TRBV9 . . TGTGCCAGCAGCACCCCGCAAACCGGGTTCTCTGGAAACACCATATATTTT CASSTPQTGFSGNTIYF
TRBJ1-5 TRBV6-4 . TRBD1 TGTGCCAGCAGTGACTCGGGGGACAGGGGTCACTGGGGCAATCAGCCCCAGCATTTT CASSDSGDRGHWGNQPQHF
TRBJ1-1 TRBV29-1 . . TGCAGCCACCGGAGAGGGCCTACAAGGAGGAACACTGAAGCTTTCTTT CSHRRGPTRRNTEAFF
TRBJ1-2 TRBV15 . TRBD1 TGTGCCACCAGCAGAGGCTTTCCTCGGGACAGGGCGGGCTATGGCTACACCTTC CATSRGFPRDRAGYGYTF
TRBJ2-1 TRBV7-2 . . TGTGCCAGCAGCTTCAGTGCAGGTTTCTACAATGAGCAGTTCTTC CASSFSAGFYNEQFF
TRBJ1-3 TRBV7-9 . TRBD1 TGTGCCAGCAGCTTACCCCAGGGGGCTGGAAACACCATATATTTT CASSLPQGAGNTIYF
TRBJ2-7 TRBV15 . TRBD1 TGTGCCACCAGTGAGGGGGCGACATCATACGAGCAGTACTTC CATSEGATSYEQYF
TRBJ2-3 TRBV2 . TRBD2 TGTGCCAGCAGTCCGCTGACTAGCGGGGAGACAGATACGCAGTATTTT CASSPLTSGETDTQYF
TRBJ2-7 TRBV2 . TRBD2 TGTGCCAGCAGGGGCGGGGGTGCCCACGAGCAGTACTTC CASRGGGAHEQYF
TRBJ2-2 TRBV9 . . TGTGCCAGCAGCGTCCCCCAAACGAACACCGGGGAGCTGTTTTTT CASSVPQTNTGELFF
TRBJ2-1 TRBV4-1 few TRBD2 TGCGCCAGCAGCCAAGTTGGGACTAGCGGGCCCAATGAGCAGTTCTTC CASSQVGTSGPNEQFF
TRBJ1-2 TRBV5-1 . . TGCGCCAGCAGCTTGTCTCCCCTCGGCTATGGCTACACCTTC CASSLSPLGYGYTF
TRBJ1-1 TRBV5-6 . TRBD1 TGTGCCAGCAGCTTAGGGACAGGGTGGGGAGCTTTCTTT CASSLGTGWGAFF
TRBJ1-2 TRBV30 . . TGTGCCTGGAAGGTCCCGGGGAACTATGGCTACACCTTC CAWKVPGNYGYTF
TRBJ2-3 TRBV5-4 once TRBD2 TGTGCCAGCAGCTTTGACGGGGGGGCACGAGATACGCAGTATTTT CASSFDGGARDTQYF
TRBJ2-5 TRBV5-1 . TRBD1 TGCGCCAGCAGCCCCGGGACAGGCCCCCAAGAGACCCAGTACTTC CASSPGTGPQETQYF